This section outlines one TCR beta chain sequence together with its context. This CDR3 contains 16 residues. The germline V gene has CDR1 SGHTA and CDR2 FQGTGA. The trim removed 2 bases at V and 1 base at J, leaving 4 bases unmatched. The data stem from a study of T cell changes during pregnancy in multiple sclerosis. Produced via immunoSEQ multiplex PCR; TCRdb's table is partial and in-frame only. The profile covers approximately 61,000 clones, with more than 90% appearing a single time and roughly 3.3% taken by the ten largest. V usage is TRBV7-3 and J usage is TRBJ2-1; 8 bases fit TRBD2. The clonotype originates from a female donor in good health, enrolled as a control in a pregnancy study. This specimen consisted of peripheral blood, obtained in the first trimester of pregnancy. CDR3 nucleotides: TGTGCCAGCAGCTTACGAGGCGGGGGGTCCTACAATGAGCAGTTCTTC. Translating it yields CASSLRGGGSYNEQFF.